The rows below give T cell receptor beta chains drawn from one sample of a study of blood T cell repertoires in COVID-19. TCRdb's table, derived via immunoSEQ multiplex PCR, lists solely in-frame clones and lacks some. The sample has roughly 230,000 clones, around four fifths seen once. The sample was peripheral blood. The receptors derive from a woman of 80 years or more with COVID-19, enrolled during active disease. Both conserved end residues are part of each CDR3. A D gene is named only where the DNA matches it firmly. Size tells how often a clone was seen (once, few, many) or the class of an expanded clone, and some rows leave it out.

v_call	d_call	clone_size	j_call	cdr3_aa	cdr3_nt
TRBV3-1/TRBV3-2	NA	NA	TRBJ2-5	CASSQDLVQGRAQYF	TGTGCCAGCAGCCAGGATCTAGTACAGGGAAGGGCCCAGTACTTC
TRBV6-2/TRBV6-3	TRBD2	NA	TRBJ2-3	CASSYSGAGSTDTQYF	TGTGCCAGCAGTTACTCGGGAGCGGGGAGCACAGATACGCAGTATTTT
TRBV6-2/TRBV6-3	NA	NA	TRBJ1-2	CASSYSRVSGYTF	TGTGCCAGCAGTTACTCGAGGGTTTCTGGCTACACCTTC
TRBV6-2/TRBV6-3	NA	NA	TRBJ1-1	CASSPLGGNTEAFF	TGTGCCAGCAGCCCCCTGGGGGGGAACACTGAAGCTTTCTTT
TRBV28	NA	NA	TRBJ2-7	CASSIEGPYEQYF	TGTGCCAGCAGTATAGAGGGCCCCTACGAGCAGTACTTC
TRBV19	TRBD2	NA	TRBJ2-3	CASSQAGGGTDTQYF	TGTGCCAGTAGTCAAGCGGGGGGAGGGACAGATACGCAGTATTTT
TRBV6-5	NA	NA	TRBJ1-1	CASSKASGEAFF	TGTGCCAGCAGTAAGGCCTCAGGTGAAGCTTTCTTT
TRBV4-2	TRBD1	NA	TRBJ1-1	CASSSVAGQGMNTEAFF	TGTGCCAGCAGTTCGGTCGCGGGACAGGGGATGAACACTGAAGCTTTCTTT
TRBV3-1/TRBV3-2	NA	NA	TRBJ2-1	CASSQESGSNEQFF	TGTGCCAGCAGCCAAGAATCGGGGTCCAATGAGCAGTTCTTC
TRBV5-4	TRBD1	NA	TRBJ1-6	CASSLGQGTSPLHF	TGTGCCAGCAGCTTGGGACAGGGTACTTCACCCCTCCACTTT
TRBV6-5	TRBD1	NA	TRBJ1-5	CASSYRGRSNQPQHF	TGTGCCAGCAGTTATAGGGGGCGAAGCAATCAGCCCCAGCATTTT
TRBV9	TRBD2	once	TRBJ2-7	CASSEGLAASYEQYF	TGTGCCAGCAGCGAGGGACTAGCGGCCTCCTACGAGCAGTACTTC
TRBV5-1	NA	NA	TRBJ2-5	CASSLGPGETQYF	TGCGCCAGCAGCTTGGGTCCAGGGGAGACCCAGTACTTC
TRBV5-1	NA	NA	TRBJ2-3	CASSTETIDTQYF	TGCGCCAGCAGCACCGAGACAATCGATACGCAGTATTTT
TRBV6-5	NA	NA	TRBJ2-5	CASSQQRETQYF	TGTGCCAGCAGCCAGCAGCGAGAGACCCAGTACTTC
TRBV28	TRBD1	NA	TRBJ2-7	CASSLRGSYEQYF	TGTGCCAGCAGCCTCAGGGGGTCCTACGAGCAGTACTTC
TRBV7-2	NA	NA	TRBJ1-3	CASSLYTGKGGNTIYF	TGTGCCAGCAGCCTATACACAGGGAAGGGTGGAAACACCATATATTTT
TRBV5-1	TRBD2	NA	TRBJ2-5	CASSLGGGLSQETQYF	TGCGCCAGCAGTTTGGGGGGGGGACTATCCCAAGAGACCCAGTACTTC
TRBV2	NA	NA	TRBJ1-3	CASSLDTAGNTIYF	TGTGCCAGCAGTTTGGACACGGCTGGAAACACCATATATTTT
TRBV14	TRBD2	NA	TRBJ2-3	CASSPRGGRTDTQYF	TGTGCCAGCAGCCCGCGCGGGGGGCGCACAGATACGCAGTATTTT
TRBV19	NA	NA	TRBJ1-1	CASSIELGPNEAFF	TGTGCCAGTAGTATAGAATTGGGGCCAAATGAGGCTTTCTTT
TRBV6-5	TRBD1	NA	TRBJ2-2	CASSYGQVNTGELFF	TGTGCCAGCAGTTACGGACAGGTTAACACCGGGGAGCTGTTTTTT
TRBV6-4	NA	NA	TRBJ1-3	CASRNSGGNTIYF	TGTGCCAGCAGGAACAGCGGTGGAAACACCATATATTTT
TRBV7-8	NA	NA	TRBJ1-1	CASSTHSQNTEAFF	TGTGCCAGCAGCACTCACAGCCAGAACACTGAAGCTTTCTTT
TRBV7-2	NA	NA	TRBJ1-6	CASSSLDKRPHF	TGTGCCAGCAGCTCCTTAGACAAGCGGCCCCACTTT
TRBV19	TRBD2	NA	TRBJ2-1	CASSNSGGVWDEQFF	TGTGCCAGTAGTAACAGCGGGGGGGTATGGGATGAGCAGTTCTTC
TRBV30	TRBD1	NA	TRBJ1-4	CAWSVTQAGGALFF	TGTGCCTGGAGTGTGACCCAGGCAGGGGGTGCACTGTTTTTT
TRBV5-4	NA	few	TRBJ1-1	CASSLESTEAFF	TGTGCCAGCAGCTTGGAGAGTACTGAAGCTTTCTTT
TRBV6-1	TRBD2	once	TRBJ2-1	CASSEGGLAGGFEQFF	TGTGCCAGCAGTGAAGGGGGACTAGCGGGGGGATTTGAGCAGTTCTTC
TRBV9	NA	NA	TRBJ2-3	CASSVVEGSGDTQYF	TGTGCCAGCAGCGTAGTGGAGGGGTCGGGGGATACGCAGTATTTT
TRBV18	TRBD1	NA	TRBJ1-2	CASSPGQGSYGYTF	TGTGCCAGCTCACCCGGACAGGGGTCCTATGGCTACACCTTC
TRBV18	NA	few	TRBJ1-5	CASSPQRGGYGNQPQHF	TGTGCCAGCTCACCACAGAGGGGGGGCTATGGCAATCAGCCCCAGCATTTT
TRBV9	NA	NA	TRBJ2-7	CASSVDGGFSYEQYF	TGTGCCAGCAGCGTAGACGGAGGGTTCTCCTACGAGCAGTACTTC
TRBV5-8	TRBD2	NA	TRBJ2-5	CASSLRSGEVQETQYF	TGTGCCAGCAGCTTGAGGAGCGGGGAGGTTCAAGAGACCCAGTACTTC
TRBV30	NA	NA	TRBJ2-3	CAWGQAVGTDTQYF	TGTGCCTGGGGTCAGGCTGTGGGTACAGATACGCAGTATTTT
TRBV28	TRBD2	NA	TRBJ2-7	CASSQLAGGSTYEQYF	TGTGCCAGCAGCCAATTAGCGGGGGGCTCAACCTACGAGCAGTACTTC